The 28 T cell receptor beta chains listed next were all sequenced from one sample in a study of blood T cell repertoires in COVID-19. This table comes from immunoSEQ multiplex PCR, and its TCRdb copy is limited to in-frame clones, with some not included. The sample lists under 500,000 clones; 80% to 90% were seen once. The sample comprised PBMCs or T cells enriched from blood (not recorded which). The receptors shown here come from a young man who had recovered from COVID-19.

The chain combines TRBV5-1 with TRBJ1-6; 7 bases are a match to TRBD1. J gave up 8 bases and V 6 bases, and 5 bases lay outside the gene matches. This CDR3 is built from 13 residues. Germline CDR1 SGHRS, CDR2 YFSETQ. Here the CDR3 DNA reads TGCGCCAGCACCCAGGGGGTGGATTCACCCCTCCACTTT. This gives the protein CASTQGVDSPLHF.

V is TRBV5-1 and J is TRBJ2-3, with TRBD2 matching over 8 bases. This CDR3 has 16 amino acids. Germline CDR1 reads SGHRS; CDR2 reads YFSETQ. V trimming: 4 bases; J trimming: 2 bases; junction bases outside the gene matches: 9. The CDR3 reads CASSPPSGRPTDTQYF. The CDR3 coding sequence is TGCGCCAGCAGCCCCCCTAGCGGGCGACCCACAGATACGCAGTATTTT.

The chain has TRBV2 and TRBJ2-7, with TRBD1 as a possible D gene (6 bases). The CDR3 spans 13 residues. V was cut by 10 bases and J by 0 bases, with 13 bases left in between. Looked up from germline, CDR1 is SNHLY and CDR2 is FYNNEI. The CDR3 reads CAKRQVTSYEQYF. The CDR3 DNA follows: TGTGCCAAGAGACAGGTCACCTCCTACGAGCAGTACTTC.

The chain recombines TRBV27 with TRBJ2-3; 9 bases fit TRBD2. Trimming cost V 1 base and J 4 bases; bases outside gene matches: 3. CDR1 and CDR2 (germline): MNHEY, SMNVEV (reference sequence). The CDR3 spans 15 residues. The CDR3 DNA follows: TGTGCCAGCAGTTTATTGCGGGAGGGTTCAGATACGCAGTATTTT. The encoded protein is CASSLLREGSDTQYF.

The genes are TRBV14 and TRBJ2-1, with a weak D call TRBD2 (6 bases). Germline V CDR1 and CDR2: SGHDN, FVKESK. The CDR3 sequence is 16 residues long. V was clipped by 2 bases and J by 9 bases, with 20 bases between them. This CDR3 reads CASSQLPGAPNSEQFF. In DNA, the CDR3 is TGTGCCAGCAGCCAATTGCCGGGAGCCCCTAACAGTGAGCAGTTCTTC.

The rearrangement links TRBV7-9 to TRBJ1-5; tentative D call: TRBD1 (5 bases). Germline V gene sequence: CDR1 SEHNR, CDR2 FQNEAQ (reference sequence). Trimming left V 3 bases short and J 6 bases short, with 6 bases between. The CDR3 loop spans 12 amino acids. The CDR3 reads CASSFDSQPQHF. DNA of the CDR3: TGTGCCAGCAGCTTTGACAGTCAGCCCCAGCATTTT.

This CDR3 reads CASSQTQKNYGYTF. The DNA for the CDR3 is TGTGCCAGCAGCCAGACACAGAAGAACTATGGCTACACCTTC. The chain combines TRBV3-1 (or the pseudogene TRBV3-2) with TRBJ1-2; D remains ambiguous. Trimming took off 3 bases at V and 2 bases at J, with 10 bases between the two ends. From germline, CDR1 is LGHDT and CDR2 YNNKEL (reference sequence). This CDR3 comprises 14 residues.

The chain recombines TRBV29-1 with TRBJ1-2; D is possibly TRBD1 (6 bases). This CDR3 has 14 residues. Germline loops: CDR1 SQVTM, CDR2 ANQGSEA. Trimming stripped 1 base from V and 4 bases from J, with 13 bases between. CDR3 in DNA: TGCAGCGTTGAAGCTCAGGGGAACTTCTATGGCTACACCTTC. It encodes CSVEAQGNFYGYTF.

DNA for the CDR3: TGTGCCAGCAGCTTAATGGGAGGCGTCACCCTTCAAGAGACCCAGTACTTC. Protein sequence: CASSLMGGVTLQETQYF. The chain has TRBV11-2 and TRBJ2-5; D may be TRBD2 (6 bases). Germline V lookup: CDR1 SGHAT, CDR2 FQNNGV. This CDR3 is 17 amino acids long. The V end lost 2 bases, the J end lost 2 bases, and 18 bases lay between the germline ends.

The chain combines TRBV2 with TRBJ2-1; no clear D gene. In germline, CDR1 is SNHLY, CDR2 FYNNEI. The V end was cut by 7 bases, the J end by 3 bases, with 10 bases between. The CDR3 contains 13 residues. CDR3 region: CASMSDNYNEQFF. Here the CDR3 DNA reads TGTGCCAGCATGAGCGATAACTACAATGAGCAGTTCTTC. Full variable domain (rest looked up from reference TRBV2 and TRBJ2-1): EPEVTQTPSHQVTQMGQEVILRCVPISNHLYFYWYRQILGQKVEFLVSFYNNEISEKSEIFDDQFSVERPDGSNFTLKIRSTKLEDSAMYFCASMSDNYNEQFFGPGTRLTVL.

This clone was seen just once. The gene calls are TRBV7-8 and TRBJ1-4; 10 nucleotides align to TRBD1. CDR3 size: 16 residues. Germline CDR1 is SGHVS and CDR2 is FQNEAQ. Unmatched junction bases numbered 7, after V lost 4 bases and J lost 5 bases. The CDR3 reads CASSSHRDRGNEKLFF. The CDR3 DNA follows: TGTGCCAGCAGCTCTCACCGGGACAGGGGAAATGAAAAACTGTTTTTT.

The chain has TRBV6-6 and TRBJ2-7; TRBD2 matches 10 bases. This CDR3 comprises 14 residues. With V trimmed by 7 bases and J by 0 bases, 3 bases remained unmatched. Germline V gene lookup returns CDR1 MNHNY and CDR2 SVGAGI (reference sequence). The DNA for the CDR3 is TGTGCCAGCACCCGGACTAGCGGCTCCTACGAGCAGTACTTC. Translated: CASTRTSGSYEQYF.

This chain connects TRBV10-3 to TRBJ1-1, with unresolved D. The V end lost 6 bases, the J end lost 0 bases, and 5 bases lay between the germline ends. The CDR3 is made up of 12 amino acids. Germline values: CDR1 ENHRY, CDR2 SYGVKD. Here the CDR3 DNA reads TGTGCCATCAGAACTATGAACACTGAAGCTTTCTTT. Translation: CAIRTMNTEAFF.

The chain combines TRBV18 with TRBJ2-7, with 10 bases lining up with TRBD1. Germline V gene lookup returns CDR1 KGHSH and CDR2 LQKENI. CDR3 length: 13 residues. V lost 6 bases to trimming and J lost 3 bases; unmatched junction nucleotides: 2. The CDR3 protein is CASSRTGGYEQYF. The CDR3 region has the DNA TGTGCCAGCTCCCGGACAGGGGGCTACGAGCAGTACTTC.

This clone was observed once. This rearrangement joins TRBV7-8 to TRBJ2-3; possible D gene TRBD1, 6 bases. The CDR3 loop spans 16 amino acids. V lost 1 base, J lost 3 bases, and 14 bases lay in between. The germline V gene encodes CDR1 SGHVS and CDR2 FQNEAQ. DNA for the CDR3: TGTGCCAGCAGCTTAGAGGGCAGGGGTTGGACAGATACGCAGTATTTT. Its translation is CASSLEGRGWTDTQYF.

This clone appeared a single time. The chain uses TRBV5-1 and TRBJ2-3, with a possible D match to TRBD2 (6 bases). The CDR3 is made up of 14 amino acids. Germline values: CDR1 SGHRS, CDR2 YFSETQ. With 6 bases removed from V and 0 bases from J, the gap between germline ends came to 11 bases. The CDR3 nucleotides are TGCGCCAGCAAGGACTACCCAAGCACAGATACGCAGTATTTT. It is translated as CASKDYPSTDTQYF. Variable domain in full (rest from reference TRBV5-1 and TRBJ2-3): KAGVTQTPRYLIKTRGQQVTLSCSPISGHRSVSWYQQTPGQGLQFLFEYFSETQRNKGNFPGRFSGRQFSNSRSEMNVSTLELGDSALYLCASKDYPSTDTQYFGPGTRLTVL.

This sequence joins TRBV3-1 (or the pseudogene TRBV3-2) and TRBJ1-4; a weak D match, TRBD1 (6 bases). The germline V gene encodes CDR1 LGHDT and CDR2 YNNKEL (reference sequence). The V and J ends lost 3 bases and 8 bases respectively, with 13 bases between them. The CDR3 spans 14 residues. The CDR3: CASSQWGLEEKLFF. CDR3 nucleotides: TGTGCCAGCAGCCAGTGGGGGCTGGAGGAAAAACTGTTTTTT.

The V gene is TRBV7-9, the J gene TRBJ2-7, with D possibly being TRBD1 (6 bases). The length of the CDR3 is 14 residues. The germline gives CDR1 SEHNR, CDR2 FQNEAQ (reference sequence). Trimming left V 2 bases short and J 3 bases short, with 11 bases between. CDR3 DNA sequence: TGTGCCAGCAGCTTATCAGGGGACGTCTACGAGCAGTACTTC. It is translated as CASSLSGDVYEQYF.

This clone has a handful of counts. The chain has TRBV7-9 and TRBJ2-7, with D maybe TRBD1 (5 bases). The CDR3 consists of 11 residues. Trimming took 6 bases from V and 6 from J, leaving 9 bases between them. Germline values: CDR1 SEHNR, CDR2 FQNEAQ (reference sequence). CDR3 in DNA: TGTGCCAGCAGTTATGGGGCCGAGCAGTACTTC. This encodes CASSYGAEQYF.

The rearrangement uses TRBV18 and TRBJ2-7; 9 nucleotides align to TRBD2. Looked up from germline, CDR1 is KGHSH and CDR2 is LQKENI. This CDR3 has 15 residues. V lost 3 bases and J lost 1; bases outside the gene matches: 4. The CDR3, as DNA: TGTGCCAGCTCACCCACTAGCGGGTATTCCTACGAGCAGTACTTC. The encoded protein is CASSPTSGYSYEQYF.

The chain has TRBV10-1 and TRBJ2-1; 11 bases match TRBD2. The J segment lost 4 bases and the V segment lost 3 bases, leaving 5 bases of the junction unmatched. Germline V lookup: CDR1 WNHNN, CDR2 SYGVQD (reference sequence). The CDR3 has 16 amino acids. The CDR3 region is CASSDSLAGAYNEQFF. DNA for the CDR3: TGCGCCAGCAGTGACTCACTAGCGGGAGCTTACAATGAGCAGTTCTTC.

The V and J genes are TRBV28 and TRBJ1-1, with 8 bases aligning to TRBD1. The CDR3 has 13 amino acids. J was trimmed by 5 bases and V by 6 bases; bases with no gene match: 5. Germline V CDR1 and CDR2: MDHEN, SYDVKM. As DNA, the CDR3 is TGTGCCAGCAGGGGGGACAGGTGGACTGAAGCTTTCTTT. Translated: CASRGDRWTEAFF.

The genes are TRBV30 and TRBJ2-3, with a possible D match to TRBD2 (6 bases). The CDR3 has 14 residues. With 5 bases removed from V and 4 bases from J, the gap between germline ends came to 16 bases. Germline CDR1 and CDR2: GTSNPN and SVGIG (reference sequence). CDR3 nucleotide sequence: TGTGCCTGGCGGAGGGTGGCTAGTGCAGATACGCAGTATTTT. Translating gives CAWRRVASADTQYF.

The V and J genes are TRBV28 and TRBJ2-7; tentative D call: TRBD1 (6 bases). The V gene's germline CDR1 is MDHEN and CDR2 SYDVKM. V lost 4 bases and J lost 4, with 20 bases in between. The CDR3 totals 16 residues. CDR3 region: CASSSHLTGLWYEQYF. CDR3 nucleotides: TGTGCCAGCAGTTCGCATCTCACAGGGTTATGGTACGAGCAGTACTTC.

This sequence joins TRBV19 and TRBJ2-3; TRBD1 agrees at 9 bases. V lost 8 bases, J lost 9 bases, and 9 bases stayed unmatched. From germline, CDR1 is LNHDA and CDR2 SQIVND (reference sequence). The CDR3 length is 13 residues. The CDR3 region is CASGTGPSRTQYF. CDR3 nucleotide sequence: TGTGCCAGTGGGACAGGGCCATCACGGACGCAGTATTTT.

A few counts support this clone. J is TRBJ2-1 and V is TRBV5-1, with 8 bases matching TRBD2. The CDR3 contains 15 residues. The germline gives CDR1 SGHRS, CDR2 YFSETQ. V lost 0 bases to trimming and J lost 8 bases; unmatched junction nucleotides: 7. The chain's CDR3 is CASSLAAGVAHEQFF. CDR3 bases: TGCGCCAGCAGCTTGGCAGCGGGAGTAGCCCATGAGCAGTTCTTC.

The gene calls are TRBV5-4 and TRBJ2-1; 8 bases line up with TRBD2. The CDR3 contains 16 residues. The J segment lost 6 bases and the V segment lost 4 bases, leaving 12 bases of the junction unmatched. Germline V gives CDR1 SGHNT, CDR2 YYREEE (reference sequence). The DNA for the CDR3 is TGTGCCAGCAGCCCCGCGGGAGGTCTAAGTTTCAATGAGCAGTTCTTC. Encoded protein: CASSPAGGLSFNEQFF.

The chain joins TRBV28 to TRBJ2-2; 8 nucleotides match TRBD2. Unmatched junction bases numbered 5, after V lost 1 base and J lost 1 base. CDR3 length equals 17 residues. Germline V gene lookup returns CDR1 MDHEN and CDR2 SYDVKM. DNA for the CDR3: TGTGCCAGCAGTTTATTACCGGGAGGGGGGAACACCGGGGAGCTGTTTTTT. Amino acid sequence: CASSLLPGGGNTGELFF.